This TCR beta chain came from a study of beta chain features in type 1 diabetes. Study results and limitations: Type 1 diabetes patients had TCRB CDR3s that were shorter (moderately but significantly so) in all four CD4+ subsets.

Every participating donor gave one draw, a heparinised blood sample averaging roughly 0.12 L. This clone occurred a few times. The antigen remains undetermined. The length of the CDR3 is 13 residues. J lost 0 bases, V lost 4 bases, and 0 bases had no gene match. The V gene's germline CDR1 is MDHEN and CDR2 SYDVKM. Expressed TCRB transcripts were sequenced because the entire RNA isolate underwent reverse transcription. Using immunoSEQ multiplex PCR, the repertoire was profiled, and TCRdb retains in-frame clones only, with some absent. The table has hundreds of thousands of clones, about 11% seen once. The sequence was collected from a man aged 25 to 40 with type 1 diabetes. V and J are TRBV28 and TRBJ2-7; 7 bases map to TRBD1. The sequenced material came from naive CD4+ T cells from blood. CDR3 in amino acids: CASSWDSSYEQYF. Here the CDR3 DNA reads TGTGCCAGCAGTTGGGACAGCTCCTACGAGCAGTACTTC.